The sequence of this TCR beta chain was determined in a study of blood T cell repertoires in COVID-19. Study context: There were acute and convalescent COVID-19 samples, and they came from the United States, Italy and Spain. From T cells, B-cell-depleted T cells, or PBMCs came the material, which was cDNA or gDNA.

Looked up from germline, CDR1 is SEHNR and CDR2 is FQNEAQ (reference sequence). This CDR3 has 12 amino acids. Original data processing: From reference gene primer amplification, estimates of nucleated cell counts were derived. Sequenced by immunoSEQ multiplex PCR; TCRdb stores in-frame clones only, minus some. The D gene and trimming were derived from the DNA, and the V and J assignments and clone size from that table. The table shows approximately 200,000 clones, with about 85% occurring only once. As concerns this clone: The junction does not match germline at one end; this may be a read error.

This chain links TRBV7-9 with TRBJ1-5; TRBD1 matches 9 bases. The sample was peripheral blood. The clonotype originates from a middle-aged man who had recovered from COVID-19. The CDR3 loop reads CASSSPGQGPFF. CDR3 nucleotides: TGTGCCAGCAGCTCTCCGGGACAGGGCCCGTTTTTT.